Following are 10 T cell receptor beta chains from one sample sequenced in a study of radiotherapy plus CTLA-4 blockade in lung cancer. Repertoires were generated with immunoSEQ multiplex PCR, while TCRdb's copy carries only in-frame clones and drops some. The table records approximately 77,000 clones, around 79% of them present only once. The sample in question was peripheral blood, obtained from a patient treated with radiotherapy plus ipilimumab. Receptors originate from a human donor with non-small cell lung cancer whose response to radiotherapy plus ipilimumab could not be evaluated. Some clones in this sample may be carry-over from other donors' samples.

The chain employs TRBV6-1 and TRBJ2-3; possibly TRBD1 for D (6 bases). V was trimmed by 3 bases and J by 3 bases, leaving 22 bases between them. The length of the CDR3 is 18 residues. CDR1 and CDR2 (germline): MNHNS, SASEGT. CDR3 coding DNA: TGTGCCAGCAGTGAGGCTGTCCACGGCAGGGGCAAAACAGATACGCAGTATTTT. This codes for CASSEAVHGRGKTDTQYF.

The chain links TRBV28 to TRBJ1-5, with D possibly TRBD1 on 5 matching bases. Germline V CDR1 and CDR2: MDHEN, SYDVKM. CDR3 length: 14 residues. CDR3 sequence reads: CSGGDGGSNQPQHF. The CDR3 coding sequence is TGTTCGGGGGGGGACGGGGGAAGCAATCAGCCCCAGCATTTT.

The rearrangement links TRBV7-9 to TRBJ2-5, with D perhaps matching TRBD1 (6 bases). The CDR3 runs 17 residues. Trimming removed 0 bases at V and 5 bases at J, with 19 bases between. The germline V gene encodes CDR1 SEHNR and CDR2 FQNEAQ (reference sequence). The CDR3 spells CASSLASRGFGLETQYF. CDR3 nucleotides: TGTGCCAGCAGCTTAGCGAGTAGGGGGTTTGGGTTGGAGACCCAGTACTTC.

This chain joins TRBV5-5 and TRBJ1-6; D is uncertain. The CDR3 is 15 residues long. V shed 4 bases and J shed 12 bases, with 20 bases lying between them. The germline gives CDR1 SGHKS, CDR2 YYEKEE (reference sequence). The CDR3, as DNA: TGTGCCAGCAGCCCGGCGGTCGGCGAGGGAGTACCCCTCCACTTT. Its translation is CASSPAVGEGVPLHF.

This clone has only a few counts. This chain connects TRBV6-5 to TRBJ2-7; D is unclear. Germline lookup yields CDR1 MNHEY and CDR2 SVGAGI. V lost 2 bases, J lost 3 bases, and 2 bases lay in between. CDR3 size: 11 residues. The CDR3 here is CASSYHYEQYF. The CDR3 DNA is TGTGCCAGCAGTTACCACTACGAGCAGTACTTC.

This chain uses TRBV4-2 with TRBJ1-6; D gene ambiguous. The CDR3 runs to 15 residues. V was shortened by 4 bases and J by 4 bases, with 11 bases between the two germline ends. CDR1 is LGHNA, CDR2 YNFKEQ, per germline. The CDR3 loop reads CASSPGLVYNSPLHF. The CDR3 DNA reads TGTGCCAGCAGCCCCGGACTGGTTTATAATTCACCCCTCCACTTT.

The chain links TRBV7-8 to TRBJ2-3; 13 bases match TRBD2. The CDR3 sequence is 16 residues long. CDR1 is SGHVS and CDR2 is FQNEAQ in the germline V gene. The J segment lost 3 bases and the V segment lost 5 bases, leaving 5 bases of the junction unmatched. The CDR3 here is CASSPRTSGGTDTQYF. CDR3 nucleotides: TGTGCCAGCAGCCCGCGGACTAGCGGGGGTACAGATACGCAGTATTTT.

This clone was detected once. The CDR3 region is CASTTALYSNQPQHF. The CDR3 region has the DNA TGTGCCAGCACGACAGCCCTTTATAGCAATCAGCCCCAGCATTTT. The rearrangement links TRBV2 to TRBJ1-5; D perhaps matches TRBD1 (5 bases). This CDR3 is 15 amino acids long. Looked up from germline, CDR1 is SNHLY and CDR2 is FYNNEI. Trimming cost V 7 bases and J 0 bases, with 13 bases left between them.

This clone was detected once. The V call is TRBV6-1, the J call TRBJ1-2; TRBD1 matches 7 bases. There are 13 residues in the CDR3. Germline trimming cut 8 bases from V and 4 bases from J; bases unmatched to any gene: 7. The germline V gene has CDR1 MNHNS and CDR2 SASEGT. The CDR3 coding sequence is TGTGCCAGCGGACAGGATTACCGCTATGGCTACACCTTC. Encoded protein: CASGQDYRYGYTF.

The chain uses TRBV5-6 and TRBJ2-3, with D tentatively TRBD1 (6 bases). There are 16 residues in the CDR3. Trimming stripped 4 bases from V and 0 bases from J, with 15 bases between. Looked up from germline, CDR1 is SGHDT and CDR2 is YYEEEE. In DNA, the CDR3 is TGTGCCAGCAGCACGGAGCGACAGGAAAGCACAGATACGCAGTATTTT. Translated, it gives CASSTERQESTDTQYF.